The entry below describes one TCR beta chain. The clone's antigen remains unknown. Nothing much larger sits one base from this clone, and base qualities are not available. These data originate in a study of primary melanoma T cells and metastatic recurrence (TCRdb year 2020). Context from the whole study: A total of approximately 200 primary melanomas made up the cohort, all of stage T2 to T4 and more than 1 mm thick. Whether T-cell fraction and T-cell repertoire clonality in primary melanoma tumors predicted patient outcome was tested in the study. Histopathological grading of tumor-infiltrating lymphocytes was compared with the sequencing-derived T-cell fraction. Progression-free survival was the clinical outcome compared against the T-cell fraction measured by TCR beta sequencing. Results and caveats for the whole study, not just this receptor: Progression-free survival was reportedly predicted by the tumor T-cell fraction independently of age, mitotic rate, ulceration and thickness. The authors framed an effective T-cell-mediated antitumor response in primary melanoma only as a suggestion, not a demonstrated mechanism. Progression-free survival prediction was reportedly improved more by adding T-cell fraction to tumor thickness than by adding any other histopathological variable. Protection appeared to be conferred by a T-cell fraction above 20% regardless of ulceration status, mitotic rate or nodal disease.

The patients had surgically resected primary melanoma that was considered potentially curable but at risk of metastatic recurrence. The CDR3 goes from the cysteine to the phenylalanine over 13 residues. The only DNA kept is the CDR3, 39 bases in frame from the first base. For this chain, trimming is 6 bases at the V end and 4 bases at the J end, and the number of junction bases without a gene match is 5. From the germline V gene (reference sequence), CDR1 is LNHDA and CDR2 is SQIVND. The method was the immunoSEQ multiplex PCR assay. Primary melanoma tumor tissue was subjected to high-throughput sequencing of the T-cell receptor beta chain. Under the source paper's analysis protocol: The repertoire analyses covered TCRB CDR3 sharing between samples and the distribution of insertions and deletions. A gradient-boosted model ranked how well the T-cell fraction predicted outcome compared with histopathological variables. In TCRdb, the immuneACCESS table is reduced to in-frame sequences with V and J assigned. These tables do not hold every clone; where another copy was compared, an unresolved V gene accounts for under half, and the others remain unexplained. V and J calls and clone size are those listed in that table; D and trimming were worked out from the DNA. Within this sample are 600 to 850 clones, with around 69% of them counted one time only. Approximately 16% of the sample lies in the top ten.

The chain employs TRBV19 and TRBJ1-2; TRBD1 matches 7 bases in the middle. Sequences were obtained from melanoma tumor tissue. The TCR comes from a human donor with melanoma. The CDR3 protein: CASSPQGGYGYTF. The nucleotides are TGTGCCAGTAGCCCCCAGGGGGGCTATGGCTACACCTTC. The variable domain in full, with residues beyond the CDR3 obtained from the reference TRBV19 and TRBJ1-2 genes, is DGGITQSPKYLFRKEGQNVTLSCEQNLNHDAMYWYRQDPGQGLRLIYYSQIVNDFQKGDIAEGYSVSREKKESFPLTVTSAQKNPTAFYLCASSPQGGYGYTFGSGTRLTVV.